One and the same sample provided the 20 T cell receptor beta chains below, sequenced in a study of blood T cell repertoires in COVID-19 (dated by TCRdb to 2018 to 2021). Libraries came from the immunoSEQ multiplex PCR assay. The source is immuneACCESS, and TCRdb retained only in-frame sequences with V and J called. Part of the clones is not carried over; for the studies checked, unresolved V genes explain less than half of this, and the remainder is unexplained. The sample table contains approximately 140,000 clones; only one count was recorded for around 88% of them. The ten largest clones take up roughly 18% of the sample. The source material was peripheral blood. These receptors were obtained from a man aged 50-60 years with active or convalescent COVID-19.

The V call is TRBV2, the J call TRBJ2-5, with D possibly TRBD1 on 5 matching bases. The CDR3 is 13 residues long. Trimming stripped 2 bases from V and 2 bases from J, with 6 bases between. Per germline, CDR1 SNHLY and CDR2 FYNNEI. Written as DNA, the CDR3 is TGTGCCAGCAGTGAACACAGGCAAGAGACCCAGTACTTC. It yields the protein CASSEHRQETQYF.

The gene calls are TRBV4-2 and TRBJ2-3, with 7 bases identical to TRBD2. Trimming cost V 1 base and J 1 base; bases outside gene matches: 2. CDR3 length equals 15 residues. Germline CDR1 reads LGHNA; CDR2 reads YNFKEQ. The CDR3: CASSQALAGTDTQYF. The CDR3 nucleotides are TGTGCCAGCAGCCAAGCTCTAGCGGGCACAGATACGCAGTATTTT.

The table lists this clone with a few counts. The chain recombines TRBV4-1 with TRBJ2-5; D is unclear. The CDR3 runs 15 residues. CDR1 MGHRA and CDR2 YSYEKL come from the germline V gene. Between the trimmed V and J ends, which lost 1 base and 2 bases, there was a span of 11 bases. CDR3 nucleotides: TGCGCCAGCAGCCAAGCCATATTAGAACAAGAGACCCAGTACTTC. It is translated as CASSQAILEQETQYF.

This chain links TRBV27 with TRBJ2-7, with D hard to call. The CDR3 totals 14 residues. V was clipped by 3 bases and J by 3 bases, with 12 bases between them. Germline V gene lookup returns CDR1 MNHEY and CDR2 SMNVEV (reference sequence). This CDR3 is CASSFRVSNYEQYF. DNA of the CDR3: TGTGCCAGCAGTTTCCGGGTCAGTAACTACGAGCAGTACTTC.

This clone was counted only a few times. The CDR3, as DNA: TGCGCCAGCAGCTCGGGACAGGGGGTCCACGAGCAGTACTTC. It codes for CASSSGQGVHEQYF. The chain employs TRBV5-1 and TRBJ2-7; 11 bases are a match to TRBD1. The J segment lost 5 bases and the V segment lost 3 bases, leaving 4 bases of the junction unmatched. The length of the CDR3 is 14 residues. The germline V gene has CDR1 SGHRS and CDR2 YFSETQ.

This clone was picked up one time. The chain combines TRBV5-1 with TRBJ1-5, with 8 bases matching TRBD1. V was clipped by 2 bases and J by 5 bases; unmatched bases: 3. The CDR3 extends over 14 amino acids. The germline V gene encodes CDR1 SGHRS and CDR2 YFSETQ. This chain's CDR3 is CASSFGTGDQPQHF. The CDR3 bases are TGCGCCAGCAGCTTTGGGACAGGAGATCAGCCCCAGCATTTT.

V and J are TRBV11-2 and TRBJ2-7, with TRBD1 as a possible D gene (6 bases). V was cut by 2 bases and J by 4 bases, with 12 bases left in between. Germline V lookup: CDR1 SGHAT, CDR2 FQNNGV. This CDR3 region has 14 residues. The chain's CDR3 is CASSLQGMRYEQYF. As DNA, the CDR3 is TGTGCCAGCAGCTTACAGGGGATGAGGTACGAGCAGTACTTC.

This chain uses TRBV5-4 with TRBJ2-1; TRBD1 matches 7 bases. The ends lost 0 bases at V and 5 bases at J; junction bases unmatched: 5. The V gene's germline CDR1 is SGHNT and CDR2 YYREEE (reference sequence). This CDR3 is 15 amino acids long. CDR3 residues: CASSLAGRGNNEQFF. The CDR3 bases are TGTGCCAGCAGCTTGGCCGGCAGGGGGAACAATGAGCAGTTCTTC.

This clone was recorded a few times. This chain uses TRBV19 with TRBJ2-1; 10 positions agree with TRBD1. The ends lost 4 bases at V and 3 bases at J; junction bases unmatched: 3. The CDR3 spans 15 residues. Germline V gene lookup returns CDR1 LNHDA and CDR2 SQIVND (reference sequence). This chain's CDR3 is CASSTRDRGYNEQFF. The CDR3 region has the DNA TGTGCCAGTAGTACCCGGGACAGGGGCTACAATGAGCAGTTCTTC.

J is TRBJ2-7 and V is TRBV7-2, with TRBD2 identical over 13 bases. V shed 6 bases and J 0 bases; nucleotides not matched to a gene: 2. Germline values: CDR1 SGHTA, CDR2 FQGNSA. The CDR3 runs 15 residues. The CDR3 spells CASRTSGGSSYEQYF. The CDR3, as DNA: TGTGCCAGCAGGACTAGCGGGGGGAGCTCCTACGAGCAGTACTTC.

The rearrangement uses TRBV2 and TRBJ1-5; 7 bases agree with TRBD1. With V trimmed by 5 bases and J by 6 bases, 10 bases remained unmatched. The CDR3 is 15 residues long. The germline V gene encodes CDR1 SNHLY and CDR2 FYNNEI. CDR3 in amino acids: CASSSTDRVSQPQHF. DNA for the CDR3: TGTGCCAGCAGTTCTACAGACAGGGTCAGTCAGCCCCAGCATTTT. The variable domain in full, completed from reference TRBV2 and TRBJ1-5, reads EPEVTQTPSHQVTQMGQEVILRCVPISNHLYFYWYRQILGQKVEFLVSFYNNEISEKSEIFDDQFSVERPDGSNFTLKIRSTKLEDSAMYFCASSSTDRVSQPQHFGDGTRLSIL.

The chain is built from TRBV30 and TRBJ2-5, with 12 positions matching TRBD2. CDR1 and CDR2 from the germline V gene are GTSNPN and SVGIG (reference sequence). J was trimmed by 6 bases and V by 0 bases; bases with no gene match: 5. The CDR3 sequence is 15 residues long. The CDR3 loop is CAWSVPSGGAKTQYF. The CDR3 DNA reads TGTGCCTGGAGTGTACCTAGCGGGGGGGCAAAGACCCAGTACTTC.

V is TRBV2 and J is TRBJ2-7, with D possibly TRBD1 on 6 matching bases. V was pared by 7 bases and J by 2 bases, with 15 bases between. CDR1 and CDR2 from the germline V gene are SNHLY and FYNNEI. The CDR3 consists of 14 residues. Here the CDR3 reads CASMRGQSTYEQYF. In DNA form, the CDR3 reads TGTGCCAGCATGAGAGGACAGTCCACCTACGAGCAGTACTTC.

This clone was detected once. This CDR3 is CASSVDTSGGNQYF. The CDR3 nucleotides are TGTGCCAGCAGCGTAGATACTAGCGGGGGGAATCAGTACTTC. This rearrangement joins TRBV9 to TRBJ2-7; 12 nucleotides align to TRBD2. CDR1 is SGDLS, CDR2 YYNGEE, per germline. The J segment lost 10 bases and the V segment lost 0 bases, leaving 5 bases of the junction unmatched. The CDR3 sequence is 14 residues long. Using reference TRBV9 and TRBJ2-7 for the parts outside the CDR3, the full variable domain is DSGVTQTPKHLITATGQRVTLRCSPRSGDLSVYWYQQSLDQGLQFLIQYYNGEERAKGNILERFSAQQFPDLHSELNLSSLELGDSALYFCASSVDTSGGNQYFGPGTRLTVT.

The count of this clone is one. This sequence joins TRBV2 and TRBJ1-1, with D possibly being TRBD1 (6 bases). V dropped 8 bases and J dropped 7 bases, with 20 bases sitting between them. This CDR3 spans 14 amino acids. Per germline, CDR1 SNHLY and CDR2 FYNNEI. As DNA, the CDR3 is TGTGCCAGCGGAAACAGGGATGATGGTGTTGAAGCTTTCTTT. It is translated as CASGNRDDGVEAFF.

The CDR3 reads CASSDNDRVSSGYTF. CDR3 nucleotides: TGCGCCAGCAGCGACAACGACAGGGTGTCCAGCGGCTACACCTTC. The chain links TRBV5-1 to TRBJ1-2, with TRBD1 identical over 7 bases. With 4 bases clipped from V and 8 bases from J, the junction kept 14 bases outside the gene matches. This CDR3 comprises 15 residues. Germline CDR1 SGHRS, CDR2 YFSETQ.

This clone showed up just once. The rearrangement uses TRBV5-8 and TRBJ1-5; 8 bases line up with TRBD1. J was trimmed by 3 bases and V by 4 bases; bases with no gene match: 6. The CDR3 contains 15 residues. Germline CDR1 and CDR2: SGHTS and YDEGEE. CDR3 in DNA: TGTGCCAGCAGCCTAGGGACAGGCCACAATCAGCCCCAGCATTTT. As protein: CASSLGTGHNQPQHF.

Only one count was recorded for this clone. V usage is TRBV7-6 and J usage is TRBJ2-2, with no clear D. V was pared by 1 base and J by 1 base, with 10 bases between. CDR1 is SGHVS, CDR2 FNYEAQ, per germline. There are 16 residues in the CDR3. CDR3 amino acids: CASSLVSPGNTGELFF. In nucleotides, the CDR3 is TGTGCCAGCAGCTTAGTCTCCCCCGGGAACACCGGGGAGCTGTTTTTT. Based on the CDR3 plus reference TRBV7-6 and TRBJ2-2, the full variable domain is GAGVSQSPRYKVTKRGQDVALRCDPISGHVSLYWYRQALGQGPEFLTYFNYEAQQDKSGLPNDRFSAERPEGSISTLTIQRTEQRDSAMYRCASSLVSPGNTGELFFGEGSRLTVL.

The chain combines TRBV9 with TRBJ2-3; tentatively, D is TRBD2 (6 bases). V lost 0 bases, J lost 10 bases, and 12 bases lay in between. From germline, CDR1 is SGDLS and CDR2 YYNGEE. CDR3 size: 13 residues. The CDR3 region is CASSVAGEGAQYF. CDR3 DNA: TGTGCCAGCAGCGTAGCGGGAGAGGGCGCGCAGTATTTT.

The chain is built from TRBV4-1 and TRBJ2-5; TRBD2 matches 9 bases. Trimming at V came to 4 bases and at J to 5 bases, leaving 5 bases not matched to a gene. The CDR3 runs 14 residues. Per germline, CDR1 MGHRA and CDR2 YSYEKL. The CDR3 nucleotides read TGCGCCAGCAGCCTCGGACTAGCGTACGAGACCCAGTACTTC. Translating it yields CASSLGLAYETQYF.